Presented here are 26 T cell receptor beta chains from one specimen sequenced in a study of neurological immune-mediated disorders. Time point defined: longitudinal time-point 2. TCRdb processed the 5' RACE reads anew with MiXCR; each CDR3 protein has one entry. The sample lists about 80,000 distinct CDR3 sequences, approximately 5.8% occurring once. Sequenced material: PBMCs. The source of these receptors is a woman aged 60-75 years with multiple sclerosis.

The sample holds many counts of this clonotype. The chain uses TRBV20-1 and TRBJ2-5; TRBD2 aligns across 10 bases. V dropped 0 bases and J dropped 6; count of bases not matched to a gene: 7. CDR1 is DFQATT, CDR2 SNEGSKA, per germline (reference sequence). The CDR3 totals 15 residues. CDR3 nucleotides: TGCAGTGCTAGAGATTCAGCGGGGGGGCCTAAGACCCAGTACTTC. Its protein product is CSARDSAGGPKTQYF.

In its sample, this clonotype was seen many times. The genes are TRBV2 and TRBJ1-1, with D maybe TRBD1 (5 bases). Germline CDR1 SNHLY, CDR2 FYNNEI. The ends were cut back, 3 bases at V and 3 bases at J, with 14 bases in the middle. The length of the CDR3 is 15 residues. CDR3 coding DNA: TGTGCCAGCAGTGAGGTGGGGCCGGCGGACACTGAAGCTTTCTTT. It translates to CASSEVGPADTEAFF.

This clonotype was seen repeatedly, ten times or more. V is TRBV29-1 and J is TRBJ1-1; maybe TRBD1 (5 bases). The germline V and J ends were trimmed by 6 bases and 3 bases, with 17 bases remaining between them. The CDR3 has 14 residues. Germline lookup yields CDR1 SQVTM and CDR2 ANQGSEA. The CDR3 nucleotides read TGCAGCGTCTCACCACCGGGGGTCGACACTGAAGCTTTCTTT. Amino acids: CSVSPPGVDTEAFF.

This clonotype was observed at least ten times. The chain employs TRBV6-1 and TRBJ1-1; D is unclear. Per germline, CDR1 MNHNS and CDR2 SASEGT. The CDR3 spans 14 residues. Trimming removed 2 bases from V and 3 bases from J, with 10 bases in between. The CDR3 spells CASSEYTRDTEAFF. In nucleotides, the CDR3 is TGTGCCAGCAGTGAATATACGAGGGACACTGAAGCTTTCTTT.

The V gene is TRBV18, the J gene TRBJ1-1; maybe TRBD1 (5 bases). Trimming shortened V by 0 bases and J by 0 bases, and 8 bases separated the two germline ends. The CDR3 contains 15 residues. Germline V gene data show CDR1 as KGHSH and CDR2 as LQKENI. CDR3 DNA sequence: TGTGCCAGCTCACCACCACGACAGATGAACACTGAAGCTTTCTTT. Protein product: CASSPPRQMNTEAFF. The full variable domain, its missing parts supplied by reference TRBV18 and TRBJ1-1, is NAGVMQNPRHLVRRRGQEARLRCSPMKGHSHVYWYRQLPEEGLKFMVYLQKENIIDESGMPKERFSAEFPKEGPSILRIQQVVRGDSAAYFCASSPPRQMNTEAFFGQGTRLTVV.

This clonotype has ten or more counts. The chain joins TRBV7-9 to TRBJ2-1; 10 positions match TRBD2. There are 16 residues in the CDR3. V trimming: 5 bases; J trimming: 4 bases; junction bases outside the gene matches: 8. Per the germline V gene, CDR1 is SEHNR and CDR2 is FQNEAQ (reference sequence). CDR3 loop: CASSRRPSGGYNEQFF. The DNA of the CDR3 is TGTGCCAGCAGCCGTAGGCCTAGCGGGGGATACAATGAGCAGTTCTTC.

The rearrangement links TRBV7-6 to TRBJ2-5; 11 bases align to TRBD1. Germline CDR1 and CDR2: SGHVS and FNYEAQ. The CDR3 sequence is 15 residues long. V trimming: 5 bases; J trimming: 2 bases; junction bases outside the gene matches: 4. In DNA form, the CDR3 reads TGTGCCAGCAGCAGCCGGGACAGGGGGCAAGAGACCCAGTACTTC. Amino acids: CASSSRDRGQETQYF.

Comments on this clonotype: This may be a read error: a much more frequent sequence differs by one nucleotide. The rearrangement links TRBV7-9 to TRBJ1-1; D remains unclear. The CDR3 sequence is 12 residues long. CDR1 is SEHNR and CDR2 is FQNEAQ in the germline V gene (reference sequence). Trimming took 7 bases from V and 0 from J, leaving 6 bases between them. Here the CDR3 reads CASNFVNTEAFF. Written as DNA, the CDR3 is TGTGCCAGCAACTTTGTGAACACTGAAGCTTTCTTT.

This clonotype is termed medium-sized. The genes are TRBV7-2 and TRBJ2-5, with 7 nucleotides matching TRBD2. Germline V gene data show CDR1 as SGHTA and CDR2 as FQGNSA. The CDR3 loop spans 16 amino acids. The J segment lost 3 bases and the V segment lost 1 base, leaving 8 bases of the junction unmatched. CDR3 sequence: CASSLGLGEGEETQYF. The CDR3 coding sequence is TGTGCCAGCAGCTTAGGTTTAGGGGAGGGCGAAGAGACCCAGTACTTC.

There are many counts of this clonotype. The chain joins TRBV5-1 to TRBJ2-1, with 7 positions matching TRBD1. Losses at the gene ends were 3 bases for V and 1 base for J; bases not matched to a gene: 4. Germline CDR1 reads SGHRS; CDR2 reads YFSETQ. The CDR3 is 15 amino acids. This chain's CDR3 is CASSSKDRSYNEQFF. The CDR3, as DNA: TGCGCCAGCAGCTCTAAGGACAGGTCCTACAATGAGCAGTTCTTC.

This chain joins TRBV7-2 and TRBJ1-4, with 9 bases aligning to TRBD1. CDR1 is SGHTA, CDR2 FQGNSA, per germline. The CDR3 totals 15 residues. The V segment lost 5 bases and the J segment 8 bases; nucleotides outside the gene matches: 9. The CDR3 loop reads CASSLSGTGNEKLFF. The CDR3 nucleotides read TGTGCCAGCAGCCTATCCGGGACAGGGAACGAAAAACTGTTTTTT. The entire variable domain, with the rest obtained from reference TRBV7-2 and TRBJ1-4, is as follows: GAGVSQSPSNKVTEKGKDVELRCDPISGHTALYWYRQSLGQGLEFLIYFQGNSAPDKSGLPSDRFSAERTGGSVSTLTIQRTQQEDSAVYLCASSLSGTGNEKLFFGSGTQLSVL.

This clonotype was detected many times. The chain joins TRBV5-8 to TRBJ1-1; D is uncertain. This CDR3 comprises 11 residues. V lost 5 bases, J lost 5 bases, and 7 bases lay in between. Per the germline V gene, CDR1 is SGHTS and CDR2 is YDEGEE. As DNA, the CDR3 is TGTGCCAGCAGGCGAGGGACTGAAGCTTTCTTT. It translates to CASRRGTEAFF.

This clonotype has ten or more counts. V and J are TRBV29-1 and TRBJ2-2, with TRBD1 matching 8 bases. J lost 1 base, V lost 6 bases, and 10 bases had no gene match. The CDR3 sequence is 16 residues long. Germline V gene sequence: CDR1 SQVTM, CDR2 ANQGSEA. The CDR3 nucleotides are TGCAGCGTGCCAGGCAGGGGGCGCTTGAACACCGGGGAGCTGTTTTTT. Its protein is CSVPGRGRLNTGELFF.

In its sample, this clonotype was seen many times. V is TRBV12-3 or TRBV12-4 and J is TRBJ2-5; D may be TRBD2 (6 bases). The CDR3 has 16 residues. With 5 bases removed from V and 5 bases from J, the gap between germline ends came to 21 bases. The CDR3 sequence is CASSPPRRGRVETQYF. The CDR3 bases are TGTGCCAGCAGTCCACCACGGCGGGGTAGGGTGGAGACCCAGTACTTC.

This clonotype has a count of ten or more. V usage is TRBV7-9 and J usage is TRBJ2-1, with D unresolved. V was trimmed by 3 bases and J by 4 bases, leaving 13 bases between them. The CDR3 runs to 15 residues. Germline values: CDR1 SEHNR, CDR2 FQNEAQ (reference sequence). CDR3 DNA sequence: TGTGCCAGCAGCTTCCTGCACTTGGGTTACAATGAGCAGTTCTTC. It yields the protein CASSFLHLGYNEQFF. Full variable domain (remainder filled in from reference TRBV7-9 and TRBJ2-1): DTGVSQNPRHKITKRGQNVTFRCDPISEHNRLYWYRQTLGQGPEFLTYFQNEAQLEKSRLLSDRFSAERPKGSFSTLEIQRTEQGDSAMYLCASSFLHLGYNEQFFGPGTRLTVL.

The V and J genes are TRBV6-5 and TRBJ2-3, with TRBD1 as a possible D gene (5 bases). The germline V gene encodes CDR1 MNHEY and CDR2 SVGAGI. V gave up 2 bases and J gave up 4 bases, with 13 bases separating them. The CDR3 extends over 15 amino acids. CDR3 DNA sequence: TGTGCCAGCAGTTACGGCAGGACACGGGCAGATACGCAGTATTTT. This translates into CASSYGRTRADTQYF.

In its sample, this clonotype was seen many times. This chain uses TRBV7-8 with TRBJ2-1; 8 positions agree with TRBD1. Germline V gives CDR1 SGHVS, CDR2 FQNEAQ. With 11 bases clipped from V and 5 bases from J, the junction kept 11 bases outside the gene matches. The CDR3 has 14 residues. This CDR3 reads CAGYNEDRDNEQFF. The CDR3 nucleotides are TGTGCCGGATACAACGAGGACAGGGACAATGAGCAGTTCTTC.

This clonotype was recorded many times. V and J are TRBV20-1 and TRBJ2-7; 9 bases map to TRBD1. The CDR3 has 13 amino acids. V shed 2 bases and J 3 bases; nucleotides not matched to a gene: 2. CDR1 and CDR2 from the germline V gene are DFQATT and SNEGSKA (reference sequence). Here the CDR3 reads CSARPGQGYEQYF. CDR3 coding DNA: TGCAGTGCTAGACCGGGACAGGGCTACGAGCAGTACTTC.

This clonotype was counted ten times or more. The V gene is TRBV7-8, the J gene TRBJ2-3, with D perhaps TRBD2 (5 bases). With 1 base removed from V and 5 bases from J, the gap between germline ends came to 13 bases. Germline V gene sequence: CDR1 SGHVS, CDR2 FQNEAQ. The CDR3 has 15 amino acids. The CDR3 reads CASSLGTYREDTQYF. The CDR3 region has the DNA TGTGCCAGCAGCTTAGGGACTTATAGGGAAGATACGCAGTATTTT.

This sequence joins TRBV6-5 and TRBJ2-1; TRBD1 matches at 9 bases. This CDR3 is 15 amino acids long. Germline V lookup: CDR1 MNHEY, CDR2 SVGAGI. V was clipped by 6 bases and J by 4 bases; unmatched bases: 7. The CDR3 sequence is CASSQDRGKYNEQFF. CDR3 nucleotides: TGTGCCAGCAGCCAGGACAGGGGAAAATACAATGAGCAGTTCTTC.

This clonotype was found many times. The gene calls are TRBV5-1 and TRBJ2-2; tentative D call: TRBD1 (5 bases). Trimming cost V 0 bases and J 9 bases, with 9 bases left between them. The CDR3 runs to 13 residues. CDR1 is SGHRS, CDR2 YFSETQ, per germline. Here the CDR3 reads CASSLVMGRELFF. The CDR3 coding sequence is TGCGCCAGCAGCTTGGTTATGGGGCGGGAGCTGTTTTTT.

This clonotype was found many times. The CDR3 here is CASSGGLAVETQYF. The CDR3, as DNA: TGTGCCAGCAGCGGGGGACTAGCTGTTGAGACCCAGTACTTC. The chain carries TRBV9 and TRBJ2-5; 9 bases fit TRBD2. Germline loops: CDR1 SGDLS, CDR2 YYNGEE. The CDR3 runs 14 residues. V trimming: 3 bases; J trimming: 5 bases; junction bases outside the gene matches: 5.

This clonotype was counted ten times or more. The chain has TRBV5-1 and TRBJ2-3, with 9 positions matching TRBD2. The germline V gene encodes CDR1 SGHRS and CDR2 YFSETQ. With 0 bases clipped from V and 5 bases from J, the junction kept 4 bases outside the gene matches. The CDR3 is made up of 15 amino acids. The CDR3 spells CASSLGSAGGDTQYF. CDR3 nucleotide sequence: TGCGCCAGCAGCTTGGGATCAGCGGGGGGAGATACGCAGTATTTT.

This clonotype was picked up many times. The chain recombines TRBV7-2 with TRBJ1-1, with a possible D match to TRBD1 (6 bases). This CDR3 has 15 amino acids. The germline V and J ends were trimmed by 1 base and 1 base, with 10 bases remaining between them. Germline loops: CDR1 SGHTA, CDR2 FQGNSA. CDR3 region: CASSLEGGTNTEAFF. The DNA of the CDR3 is TGTGCCAGCAGCTTAGAGGGGGGAACGAACACTGAAGCTTTCTTT.

This clonotype was found many times. The J gene is TRBJ2-2, the V gene TRBV3-1; D perhaps matches TRBD2 (7 bases). Per the germline V gene, CDR1 is LGHDT and CDR2 is YNNKEL (reference sequence). The CDR3 has 16 residues. V dropped 1 base and J dropped 1 base, with 10 bases sitting between them. CDR3: CASSQGGGLNTGELFF. CDR3 nucleotides: TGTGCCAGCAGCCAAGGCGGGGGCTTGAACACCGGGGAGCTGTTTTTT.

This clonotype was counted many times. The chain has TRBV20-1 and TRBJ2-1; 10 bases match TRBD2. There are 17 residues in the CDR3. Germline V gene sequence: CDR1 DFQATT, CDR2 SNEGSKA (reference sequence). V dropped 1 base and J dropped 0; count of bases not matched to a gene: 6. CDR3 DNA: TGCAGTGCTAGAGGGGCTAGCGGGGGTCGCTCCTACAATGAGCAGTTCTTC. Translated, it gives CSARGASGGRSYNEQFF.